This T cell receptor beta chain was sequenced in a study of OX40 agonist ivuxolimab in advanced cancers. The overall study: At approximately 80% male, the cohort had a mean age of about 60 years, ranging from 23 to 79. Three dose-escalation patients had partial responses: one with hepatocellular carcinoma and two with cutaneous melanoma.

In this sample, this clone turned up a few times. Sequencing was performed with immunoSEQ multiplex PCR; in TCRdb, only in-frame clones are kept and a portion is missing. The table has fewer than 95,000 clones, approximately 90% seen once. This CDR3 contains 14 residues. The germline CDR1 and CDR2 sequences are MNHEY and SVGAGI. V dropped 11 bases and J dropped 7; count of bases not matched to a gene: 12. The source was CD4+ or CD8+ T cells sorted from blood, collected in a trial of the OX40 agonist ivuxolimab. This TCR derives from an adult with an advanced solid tumor such as melanoma, head and neck, liver or kidney cancer. The rearrangement links TRBV6-5 to TRBJ1-2, with 11 bases that match TRBD1. CDR3 amino acids: CAVDRGPISPGYTF. CDR3 nucleotides: TGTGCCGTGGACAGGGGGCCTATTTCTCCTGGCTACACCTTC.